This passage covers 10 T cell receptor beta chains from one sample sequenced in a study of T-cell memory formation after mild COVID-19. From the 5' RACE reads, TCRdb called clonotypes with MiXCR, one entry per CDR3 protein. The sample includes over 300,000 distinct CDR3 sequences, about 20% of them seen just once. Sequenced: PBMCs or a T cell subset sorted from them (not recorded which). These receptors were collected from a man in his late teens or twenties who had mild COVID-19 (a few samples of this study predate the infection). Cell type and time point are not known.

This clonotype has just a few counts. This chain links TRBV3-1 with TRBJ1-2; no clear D. The CDR3 is made up of 15 amino acids. With 4 bases removed from V and 4 bases from J, the gap between germline ends came to 16 bases. Germline loops: CDR1 LGHDT, CDR2 YNNKEL (reference sequence). The CDR3 nucleotides are TGTGCCAGCAGCCCCCGGGAGGGTGAGAGCTATGGCTACACCTTC. Amino acids: CASSPREGESYGYTF.

This chain links TRBV7-9 with TRBJ2-5; TRBD2 might be the D (6 bases). The CDR3 totals 16 residues. Germline CDR1 reads SEHNR; CDR2 reads FQNEAQ (reference sequence). Trimming removed 5 bases at V and 10 bases at J, with 26 bases between. The CDR3 DNA reads TGTGCCAGCAGCCAGACCCGGGACTCGCCCGATCTCGACCAGTACTTC. It codes for CASSQTRDSPDLDQYF.

This sequence joins TRBV3-1 and TRBJ1-4; no reliable D call. The V end lost 0 bases, the J end lost 10 bases, and 15 bases lay between the germline ends. Germline V gene data show CDR1 as LGHDT and CDR2 as YNNKEL (reference sequence). CDR3 length: 15 amino acids. The CDR3 bases are TGTGCCAGCAGCCAAGATGGAATCTCCGATGGAAAACTGTTTTTT. It encodes CASSQDGISDGKLFF.

This clonotype was seen many times. The chain links TRBV4-2 to TRBJ2-1; 11 nucleotides line up with TRBD1. Germline V CDR1 and CDR2: LGHNA, YNFKEQ. The V segment lost 0 bases and the J segment 4 bases; nucleotides outside the gene matches: 2. This CDR3 has 16 amino acids. In DNA form, the CDR3 reads TGTGCCAGCAGCCAAGATAGGGACAGGGGGTACAATGAGCAGTTCTTC. Translating gives CASSQDRDRGYNEQFF.

The V and J genes are TRBV2 and TRBJ1-1; possible D gene TRBD1, 5 bases. This CDR3 region has 12 residues. Germline V gene lookup returns CDR1 SNHLY and CDR2 FYNNEI. Trimming removed 6 bases from V and 8 bases from J, with 13 bases in between. DNA of the CDR3: TGTGCCAGCAGCGGATCAGGGTTAGAAGCTTTCTTT. Its translation: CASSGSGLEAFF. The full variable domain, rest sourced from reference TRBV2 and TRBJ1-1, is EPEVTQTPSHQVTQMGQEVILRCVPISNHLYFYWYRQILGQKVEFLVSFYNNEISEKSEIFDDQFSVERPDGSNFTLKIRSTKLEDSAMYFCASSGSGLEAFFGQGTRLTVV.

The chain recombines TRBV10-3 with TRBJ2-1; 10 bases are shared with TRBD1. The CDR3 contains 17 residues. Germline V CDR1 and CDR2: ENHRY, SYGVKD. With 0 bases clipped from V and 1 base from J, the junction kept 3 bases outside the gene matches. CDR3 sequence reads: CAISESGGQGSYNEQFF. The DNA for the CDR3 is TGTGCCATCAGTGAGTCTGGGGGACAGGGGTCCTACAATGAGCAGTTCTTC.

This clonotype occurred a few times. The gene calls are TRBV6-1 and TRBJ2-1; a possible D gene is TRBD1 (5 bases). V lost 6 bases, J lost 6 bases, and 15 bases lay in between. Germline assignment: CDR1 MNHNS and CDR2 SASEGT. This CDR3 spans 14 amino acids. DNA of the CDR3: TGTGCCAGCAGCGCTATGGACACTTTCAATGAGCAGTTCTTC. Amino acid sequence: CASSAMDTFNEQFF.

This chain links TRBV25-1 with TRBJ1-1; D unclear. The CDR3 is made up of 14 amino acids. Per germline, CDR1 MGHDK and CDR2 SYGVNS. Trimming took off 11 bases at V and 5 bases at J, with 21 bases between the two ends. CDR3 coding DNA: TGTGCCTCCCTTGCATGGGGTTCACTGACTGAAGCTTTCTTT. This encodes CASLAWGSLTEAFF.

In its sample, this clonotype was seen a few times. The chain is built from TRBV7-2 and TRBJ1-2; tentatively, D is TRBD1 (6 bases). Germline CDR1 reads SGHTA; CDR2 reads FQGNSA. Trimming pared 4 bases from V and 5 bases from J, leaving 17 bases between. This CDR3 is 15 amino acids long. Written as DNA, the CDR3 is TGTGCCAGCAGCTCCGGTCGGACAGACATTTATGGCTACACCTTC. Translation: CASSSGRTDIYGYTF. The full variable domain, with the rest looked up from reference TRBV7-2 and TRBJ1-2, is GAGVSQSPSNKVTEKGKDVELRCDPISGHTALYWYRQSLGQGLEFLIYFQGNSAPDKSGLPSDRFSAERTGGSVSTLTIQRTQQEDSAVYLCASSSGRTDIYGYTFGSGTRLTVV.

The chain recombines TRBV2 with TRBJ1-1; 8 nucleotides line up with TRBD1. The CDR3 is 20 amino acids. The V and J ends lost 5 bases and 4 bases, in that order; junction bases with no gene match: 24. Germline V gives CDR1 SNHLY, CDR2 FYNNEI. The CDR3 region has the DNA TGTGCCAGCAGTTCGATCCCCTGGACAGGGCGCATTCGGGCGAGCACTGAAGCTTTCTTT. The encoded protein is CASSSIPWTGRIRASTEAFF.